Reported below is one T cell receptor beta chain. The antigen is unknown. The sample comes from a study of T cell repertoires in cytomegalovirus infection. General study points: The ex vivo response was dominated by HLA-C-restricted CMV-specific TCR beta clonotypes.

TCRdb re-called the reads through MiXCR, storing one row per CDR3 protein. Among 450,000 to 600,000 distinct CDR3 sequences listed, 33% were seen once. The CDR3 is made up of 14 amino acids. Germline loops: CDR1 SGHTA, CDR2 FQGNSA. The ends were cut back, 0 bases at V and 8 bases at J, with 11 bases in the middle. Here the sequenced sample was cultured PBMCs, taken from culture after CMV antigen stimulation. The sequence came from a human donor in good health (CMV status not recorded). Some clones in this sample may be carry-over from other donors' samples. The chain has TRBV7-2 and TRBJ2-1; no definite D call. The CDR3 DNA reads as TGTGCCAGCAGCTTAGCGAGGTCCTCGGATGAGCAGTTCTTC. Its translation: CASSLARSSDEQFF.